The rows below give T cell receptor beta chains drawn from one sample of a study of long-term antiretroviral therapy in people with HIV. The data were produced by immunoSEQ multiplex PCR, yet TCRdb's version contains in-frame clones alone and is incomplete. The table includes 15,000 to 20,000 clones, over 80% detected once. Sequences were derived from unsorted PBMCs, sampled 2.1 years after starting antiretroviral therapy. These receptors all come from a man aged 18 to 29 with HIV. CDR3s include the opening cysteine and the closing phenylalanine or tryptophan. The D gene is left open where the match is weak.

D,J,V,CDR3
TRBD1,TRBJ1-1,TRBV13,CASSLGWTGGRQNTEAFF
-,TRBJ1-5,TRBV19,CASSIDSAVGALSNQPQHF
-,TRBJ2-7,TRBV2,CASSDAGGRSYEQYF
TRBD1,TRBJ1-5,TRBV2,CASMVGQADGPQHF
-,TRBJ2-7,TRBV21-1,CASSQYWTGAEQYF
-,TRBJ1-1,TRBV15,CATSGSGWGSFF
TRBD1,TRBJ1-2,TRBV7-8,CASSIDRGPYGYTF
-,TRBJ1-1,TRBV6-1,CATLGVGTEAFF
-,TRBJ2-3,TRBV7-2,CASSLDYTDTQYF
-,TRBJ1-1,TRBV29-1,CSAGGPAEAFF
TRBD1,TRBJ2-7,TRBV30,CAFNPGTGEEQYF
TRBD2,TRBJ2-5,TRBV2,CASSDGGGGQETQYF
-,TRBJ1-1,TRBV7-9,CASTDRTLKNTEAFF
-,TRBJ1-3,TRBV5-8,CASSLVGGSGNTIYF
-,TRBJ1-1,TRBV13,CASSTRGNTEAFF
-,TRBJ1-1,TRBV4-1,CASSHFLDRNTEAFF
-,TRBJ1-1,TRBV5-1,CASSLERLENTEAFF
-,TRBJ2-3,TRBV4-3,CASSQGVLATDTQYF
TRBD2,TRBJ2-7,TRBV19,CASSIGTSGSSKEQYF
-,TRBJ1-5,TRBV2,CASSEPQVNYYQPQHF
-,TRBJ2-1,TRBV4-2,CASGDSSSYNEQFF
TRBD1,TRBJ2-7,TRBV6-5,CASSYPLDRVGEQYF
-,TRBJ2-5,TRBV11-2,CASSLDGTEQETQYF
-,TRBJ2-7,TRBV20-1,CSAADHEQYF
-,TRBJ2-7,TRBV13,CASSLGRGTYEQYF
-,TRBJ1-2,TRBV6-5,CASSTDRNYGYTF
-,TRBJ2-2,TRBV15,CATSRDAGELFF
-,TRBJ2-4,TRBV15,CATSRDQPALAKNIQYF
TRBD1,TRBJ1-1,TRBV5-1,CASTSGTGTTEAFF
-,TRBJ1-3,TRBV5-6,CASSVGAGNTIYF